This TCR beta chain was captured by sequencing in a study of human T cells and chemical hapten exposure. At the level of the study: There were per-sample TCR yield variations, arising mainly from small pooled library volume differences.

TCRdb reprocessed the RACE reads with MiXCR, giving one entry per CDR3 protein. The sample lists over 300,000 distinct CDR3 sequences, more than 4.5% occurring once. Stated time point: pre-sensitization, week 0. Treatment indicated: therapeutic diphenylcyclopropenone sensitization with weekly scalp DPC. In every case, blood was obtained before the patch test was applied. Germline V lookup: CDR1 LGHDT, CDR2 YNNKEL (reference sequence). Trimming left V 1 base short and J 5 bases short, with 14 bases between. The CDR3 totals 15 residues. The chain is built from TRBV3-1 and TRBJ1-1; D may be TRBD1 (5 bases). The sample here was whole blood, taken in connection with sensitization to the hapten diphenylcyclopropenone (DPC). This TCR derives from a woman in her fifties or sixties with alopecia areata. Some clones in this sample may be carry-over from other donors' samples. CDR3 sequence (DNA): TGTGCCAGCAGCCAAGGGACACTCGCTTGGACTGAAGCTTTCTTT. It encodes CASSQGTLAWTEAFF.